This T cell receptor beta chain was identified in a study of blood T cell repertoires in COVID-19. The wider study: Italy, Spain and the United States were the sources of the convalescent and acute COVID-19 samples.

Per the germline V gene, CDR1 is SGHRS and CDR2 is YFSETQ. CDR3 length: 15 residues. V gave up 4 bases and J gave up 8 bases; unmatched junction bases: 9. The age range of participants was 18 to 89 years, with residence in fewer than 25 US areas. As processed by the authors: Estimates of nucleated cell counts were drawn from the amplification of reference gene primers. Clones were read by immunoSEQ multiplex PCR, and TCRdb kept only the in-frame ones, dropping some. D and trimming were read from the DNA, whereas the V and J calls and clone size are those reported in that table. Of roughly 180,000 clones in the sample, around four fifths are singletons; the top ten hold 3.6%.

This sequence originates from a woman aged 50 to 60 in a cohort exposed to, infected with or recovered from COVID-19 (not recorded which). This sequence joins TRBV5-1 and TRBJ2-1, with 10 bases matching TRBD1. Material for sequencing was PBMCs or T cells enriched from blood (not recorded which). CDR3 amino acids: CASSTRGQGIDEQFF. In DNA, the CDR3 is TGCGCCAGCAGCACGAGGGGACAGGGGATAGATGAGCAGTTCTTC.